This TCR beta chain was retrieved from a study of blood T cells in healthy people across ages. For the second PCR, which ran for about 7 to 12 cycles, a sample-barcoded 5' primer and a J-beta primer mix were used. One entry per CDR3 protein results from TCRdb running MiXCR on the 5' RACE reads. The sample lists hundreds of thousands of distinct CDR3 sequences; about 53% were seen once. This CDR3 region has 20 residues. Germline-derived CDR1 and CDR2 are MNHEY and SVGEGT. V shed 7 bases, J shed 4 bases, and the junction held 20 bases outside the gene matches. The J gene is TRBJ2-1, the V gene TRBV6-2 or TRBV6-3, with 12 bases fitting TRBD1. The source of this sequence is a man older than 75 in good health. Material: blood. CDR3 sequence: CASTDWDRGQGLGSYNEQFF. CDR3 coding DNA: TGTGCCAGCACCGACTGGGACAGGGGGCAAGGACTAGGGAGTTACAATGAGCAGTTCTTC.